Below are 31 T cell receptor beta chains sequenced from a single sample in a study of cytomegalovirus exposure and HLA in healthy donors. A multiplex PCR was run with 60 Vbeta primers and 13 Jbeta primers. Using immunoSEQ multiplex PCR, the repertoire was profiled, and TCRdb retains in-frame clones only, with some absent. The sample holds just over 50,000 clones. Specimen: PBMCs. These receptors all come from a woman aged 60-75 years in good health and CMV-seropositive.

The CDR3 is CASSLEGTAYEQYF. The DNA of the CDR3 is TGTGCCAGCAGCTTAGAAGGGACAGCCTACGAGCAGTACTTC. The chain combines TRBV11-1 with TRBJ2-7, with 7 bases aligning to TRBD1. V lost 1 base to trimming and J lost 2 bases; unmatched junction nucleotides: 2. This CDR3 has 14 residues. The germline gives CDR1 SGHAT, CDR2 FQDESV (reference sequence).

This sequence joins TRBV11-2 and TRBJ1-1; D gene uncertain. The germline CDR1 and CDR2 sequences are SGHAT and FQNNGV. The CDR3 totals 13 residues. Trimming stripped 7 bases from V and 6 bases from J, with 15 bases between. CDR3 in DNA: TGTGCCAGCACCCCTGTGAGGTCGGCTGAAGCTTTCTTT. As protein: CASTPVRSAEAFF. The whole variable domain, filled in from reference TRBV11-2 and TRBJ1-1, reads EAGVAQSPRYKIIEKRQSVAFWCNPISGHATLYWYQQILGQGPKLLIQFQNNGVVDDSQLPKDRFSAERLKGVDSTLKIQPAKLEDSAVYLCASTPVRSAEAFFGQGTRLTVV.

The V call is TRBV10-3, the J call TRBJ2-1, with 11 bases fitting TRBD1. This CDR3 has 17 residues. J gave up 9 bases and V 2 bases, and 12 bases lay outside the gene matches. Per germline, CDR1 ENHRY and CDR2 SYGVKD. CDR3 sequence: CAISETFGQGAQGEQFF. The CDR3 nucleotides read TGTGCCATCAGTGAGACCTTTGGACAGGGGGCGCAGGGTGAGCAGTTCTTC.

The chain recombines TRBV5-1 with TRBJ1-4; 9 bases are a match to TRBD1. The V gene's germline CDR1 is SGHRS and CDR2 YFSETQ. V lost 4 bases, J lost 7 bases, and 5 bases stayed unmatched. The CDR3 extends over 14 amino acids. As DNA, the CDR3 is TGCGCCAGCAGCCCCGGGACAGGGAGTGAAAAACTGTTTTTT. It specifies CASSPGTGSEKLFF. The variable domain in full, with the rest retrieved from reference TRBV5-1 and TRBJ1-4, is KAGVTQTPRYLIKTRGQQVTLSCSPISGHRSVSWYQQTPGQGLQFLFEYFSETQRNKGNFPGRFSGRQFSNSRSEMNVSTLELGDSALYLCASSPGTGSEKLFFGSGTQLSVL.

This rearrangement joins TRBV19 to TRBJ2-3; D unresolved. CDR1 is LNHDA, CDR2 SQIVND, per germline (reference sequence). CDR3 length: 14 amino acids. V lost 4 bases, J lost 1 base, and 9 bases lay in between. The CDR3 region has the DNA TGTGCCAGTAGTAGCCTAGGTGGCACAGATACGCAGTATTTT. Translation: CASSSLGGTDTQYF.

The chain joins TRBV7-9 to TRBJ2-3; D is undetermined. The V gene lost 5 bases and the J gene lost 6 bases, with 9 bases spanning the gap. The CDR3 spans 12 residues. Germline V gives CDR1 SEHNR, CDR2 FQNEAQ (reference sequence). CDR3 sequence: CASSALRDTQYF. DNA of the CDR3: TGTGCCAGCAGCGCTCTCAGGGATACGCAGTATTTT.

The chain joins TRBV7-2 to TRBJ1-1; TRBD1 is a possible D gene (5 bases). The germline V gene has CDR1 SGHTA and CDR2 FQGNSA. V was cut by 1 base and J by 0 bases, with 9 bases left in between. The CDR3 spans 15 residues. The CDR3 nucleotides are TGTGCCAGCAGCTTAGGGAGGGGAATGAACACTGAAGCTTTCTTT. This encodes CASSLGRGMNTEAFF.

The chain joins TRBV6-5 to TRBJ1-2, with D tentatively TRBD1 (6 bases). The CDR3 covers 15 residues. Germline V CDR1 and CDR2: MNHEY, SVGAGI. Trimming took 5 bases from V and 8 from J, leaving 21 bases between them. The CDR3 DNA is TGTGCCAGCAGTCCTTGGGGGGGCGGAGTAGGGGGCTACACCTTC. The encoded protein is CASSPWGGGVGGYTF.

This chain connects TRBV9 to TRBJ1-2, with D possibly being TRBD1 (6 bases). Germline V gene lookup returns CDR1 SGDLS and CDR2 YYNGEE. The CDR3 sequence is 14 residues long. Trimming removed 6 bases from V and 4 bases from J, with 16 bases in between. In nucleotides, the CDR3 is TGTGCCAGCAACACGGGGCAGGGGACCTATGGCTACACCTTC. This sequence encodes CASNTGQGTYGYTF.

V and J are TRBV7-2 and TRBJ2-3; 7 bases align to TRBD2. Germline CDR1 and CDR2: SGHTA and FQGNSA. J lost 5 bases, V lost 6 bases, and 2 bases had no gene match. The CDR3 runs to 12 residues. In nucleotides, the CDR3 is TGTGCCAGCAGGGCGGGGGTAGATACGCAGTATTTT. The encoded protein is CASRAGVDTQYF. Filled out from reference TRBV7-2 and TRBJ2-3, the complete variable domain reads GAGVSQSPSNKVTEKGKDVELRCDPISGHTALYWYRQSLGQGLEFLIYFQGNSAPDKSGLPSDRFSAERTGGSVSTLTIQRTQQEDSAVYLCASRAGVDTQYFGPGTRLTVL.

V usage is TRBV11-1 and J usage is TRBJ2-1; 8 nucleotides line up with TRBD1. The length of the CDR3 is 14 residues. The junction had 8 bases not matched to a gene; V was cut back by 5 bases and J by 8 bases. From germline, CDR1 is SGHAT and CDR2 FQDESV (reference sequence). CDR3 in DNA: TGTGCCAGCAGCGAAGCGACAGGGGACGATGAGCAGTTCTTC. Amino acids: CASSEATGDDEQFF.

The chain joins TRBV28 to TRBJ1-5; 9 bases align to TRBD1. The germline V gene has CDR1 MDHEN and CDR2 SYDVKM. CDR3 length equals 16 residues. The ends lost 5 bases at V and 3 bases at J; junction bases unmatched: 8. The CDR3 nucleotides read TGTGCCAGCAGTAGGGACAGGGACGTCAACAATCAGCCCCAGCATTTT. As protein: CASSRDRDVNNQPQHF.

CDR3 amino acids: CASLAGTGAPGEKLFF. CDR3 in DNA: TGTGCCAGTCTAGCCGGGACAGGGGCCCCGGGCGAAAAACTGTTTTTT. V gene TRBV19 combines with J gene TRBJ1-4, with 10 bases lining up with TRBD1. The CDR3 sequence is 16 residues long. Per the germline V gene, CDR1 is LNHDA and CDR2 is SQIVND (reference sequence). Trimming cost V 8 bases and J 8 bases; bases outside gene matches: 14.

The J gene is TRBJ2-7, the V gene TRBV6-1, with D tentatively TRBD1 (6 bases). Germline CDR1 and CDR2: MNHNS and SASEGT. The CDR3 length is 14 residues. Trimming removed 6 bases at V and 2 bases at J, with 14 bases between. The CDR3 loop is CASRGALTAYEQYF. DNA of the CDR3: TGTGCCAGCAGGGGGGCCCTAACCGCCTACGAGCAGTACTTC.

CDR3 protein: CASSLTGTGGYGYTF. The CDR3 DNA reads TGTGCCAGCAGCTTAACCGGGACAGGGGGCTATGGCTACACCTTC. The chain employs TRBV5-8 and TRBJ1-2; TRBD1 agrees at 11 bases. The length of the CDR3 is 15 residues. V shed 2 bases and J 4 bases; nucleotides not matched to a gene: 4. Germline V gives CDR1 SGHTS, CDR2 YDEGEE.

This chain joins TRBV11-2 and TRBJ1-1; a possible D gene is TRBD1 (6 bases). The germline CDR1 and CDR2 sequences are SGHAT and FQNNGV. V shed 7 bases and J shed 4 bases, with 19 bases lying between them. The CDR3 length is 15 residues. This chain's CDR3 is CASTGQRVIVTEAFF. CDR3 DNA: TGTGCCAGCACAGGACAGAGGGTAATTGTCACTGAAGCTTTCTTT.

CDR3 loop: CASSRRPASDTFLNTEAFF. The DNA of the CDR3 is TGTGCCAGCTCACGGAGACCGGCCAGCGATACTTTCCTGAACACTGAAGCTTTCTTT. V gene TRBV18 combines with J gene TRBJ1-1; D unclear. CDR1 KGHSH and CDR2 LQKENI come from the germline V gene. Trimming stripped 4 bases from V and 0 bases from J, with 24 bases between. The CDR3 consists of 19 residues.

V gene TRBV5-4 combines with J gene TRBJ2-3; 8 bases fit TRBD1. The CDR3 length is 16 residues. With 3 bases clipped from V and 0 bases from J, the junction kept 6 bases outside the gene matches. In germline, CDR1 is SGHNT, CDR2 YYREEE (reference sequence). CDR3 protein: CASSSDRDASTDTQYF. The CDR3 DNA reads TGTGCCAGCAGCTCGGACAGGGACGCTAGCACAGATACGCAGTATTTT.

The V gene is TRBV10-3, the J gene TRBJ1-2, with TRBD1 as a possible D gene (5 bases). Germline CDR1 ENHRY, CDR2 SYGVKD. The CDR3 has 13 residues. V was clipped by 4 bases and J by 2 bases, with 8 bases between them. CDR3 sequence reads: CAISAQANYGYTF. CDR3 sequence (DNA): TGTGCCATCAGTGCACAGGCAAACTATGGCTACACCTTC.

The chain joins TRBV5-6 to TRBJ2-3; a possible D gene is TRBD1 (6 bases). This CDR3 comprises 14 residues. The V gene lost 4 bases and the J gene lost 3 bases, with 12 bases spanning the gap. Germline CDR1 reads SGHDT; CDR2 reads YYEEEE. CDR3 in DNA: TGTGCCAGCAGCACTCGAACAGGGACAGATACGCAGTATTTT. This encodes CASSTRTGTDTQYF.

V usage is TRBV5-3 and J usage is TRBJ1-3; 7 bases agree with TRBD1. TRBV5-3 counts as an open reading frame of uncertain function. The CDR3 loop spans 18 amino acids. V was pared by 4 bases and J by 2 bases, with 15 bases of the junction left unmatched. The CDR3 coding sequence is TGTGCCAGAAGCCCTGTCCTACCTGGACAGGAGGCTGGAAACACCATATATTTT. Amino acid sequence: CARSPVLPGQEAGNTIYF.

The chain couples TRBV10-3 to TRBJ1-1; 9 nucleotides match TRBD1. Germline lookup yields CDR1 ENHRY and CDR2 SYGVKD. Trimming took 0 bases from V and 3 from J; bases not matched to a gene: 5. CDR3 length: 16 amino acids. The CDR3: CAISESPRTGDTEAFF. The CDR3 DNA reads as TGTGCCATCAGTGAGTCTCCTAGGACAGGGGACACTGAAGCTTTCTTT.

The V call is TRBV18, the J call TRBJ1-1; 8 positions agree with TRBD1. This CDR3 is 14 amino acids long. The V segment lost 5 bases and the J segment 7 bases; nucleotides outside the gene matches: 9. The germline gives CDR1 KGHSH, CDR2 LQKENI. CDR3: CASSSDRGRGEAFF. In DNA form, the CDR3 reads TGTGCCAGCTCATCTGACAGGGGCCGGGGTGAAGCTTTCTTT.

The chain couples TRBV2 to TRBJ2-7; no reliable D call. Germline CDR1 reads SNHLY; CDR2 reads FYNNEI. V was pared by 3 bases and J by 4 bases, with 7 bases between. This CDR3 spans 12 amino acids. The CDR3 nucleotides read TGTGCCAGCAGTGATTCCGGGTACGAGCAGTACTTC. As protein: CASSDSGYEQYF.

The chain is built from TRBV29-1 and TRBJ2-7; 9 bases agree with TRBD1. The CDR3 is 14 residues long. V dropped 5 bases and J dropped 1; count of bases not matched to a gene: 6. Germline values: CDR1 SQVTM, CDR2 ANQGSEA. In DNA, the CDR3 is TGCAGCGTTAACGGACAGGGGTCTTCCTACGAGCAGTACTTC. Translating it yields CSVNGQGSSYEQYF.

This chain links TRBV11-3 with TRBJ2-1, with 13 bases lining up with TRBD2. J lost 6 bases, V lost 5 bases, and 4 bases had no gene match. The CDR3 has 15 residues. CDR1 and CDR2 (germline): SGHNT, YENEEA. The CDR3 sequence: CASSPTSGGGNEQFF. The DNA for the CDR3 is TGTGCCAGCAGCCCTACTAGCGGGGGGGGCAATGAGCAGTTCTTC.

This chain's CDR3 is CASSLTSGGHSYNEQFF. In DNA, the CDR3 is TGTGCCAGCAGCTTAACTAGCGGGGGTCATTCCTACAATGAGCAGTTCTTC. V gene TRBV7-2 combines with J gene TRBJ2-1; the match to TRBD2 covers 11 bases. The CDR3 has 17 amino acids. The germline gives CDR1 SGHTA, CDR2 FQGNSA. V trimming: 2 bases; J trimming: 1 base; junction bases outside the gene matches: 4.

The genes are TRBV5-6 and TRBJ2-3, with D possibly matching TRBD2 (5 bases). Trimming shortened V by 5 bases and J by 0 bases, and 16 bases separated the two germline ends. CDR3 length: 16 amino acids. Germline-derived CDR1 and CDR2 are SGHDT and YYEEEE. The CDR3 bases are TGTGCCAGCAGGCCAATACGGGAAACAAGCACAGATACGCAGTATTTT. Translating gives CASRPIRETSTDTQYF.

This chain uses TRBV4-1 with TRBJ2-2; D not resolved. The CDR3 extends over 15 amino acids. CDR1 and CDR2 (germline): MGHRA, YSYEKL. Trimming pared 0 bases from V and 1 base from J, leaving 6 bases between. CDR3 DNA sequence: TGCGCCAGCAGCCAAGAGGTCAGGAACACCGGGGAGCTGTTTTTT. This encodes CASSQEVRNTGELFF.

CDR3 protein: CASSFRGTKNIQYF. The CDR3, as DNA: TGTGCCAGCAGCTTCAGGGGGACCAAAAACATTCAGTACTTC. The chain couples TRBV28 to TRBJ2-4, with TRBD1 matching 7 bases. From germline, CDR1 is MDHEN and CDR2 SYDVKM. Trimming removed 6 bases from V and 2 bases from J; junction bases left unmatched: 4. The CDR3 is 14 amino acids.

DNA of the CDR3: TGCGCCAGCAGCCAAGGGGACAGGGGTCCGAACACTGAAGCTTTCTTT. Amino acid sequence: CASSQGDRGPNTEAFF. This sequence joins TRBV4-3 and TRBJ1-1; 10 bases align to TRBD1. The length of the CDR3 is 16 residues. Per germline, CDR1 LGHNA and CDR2 YSLEER. The V gene end was trimmed by 1 base and the J gene end by 1 base; junction bases not matched to a gene: 3.